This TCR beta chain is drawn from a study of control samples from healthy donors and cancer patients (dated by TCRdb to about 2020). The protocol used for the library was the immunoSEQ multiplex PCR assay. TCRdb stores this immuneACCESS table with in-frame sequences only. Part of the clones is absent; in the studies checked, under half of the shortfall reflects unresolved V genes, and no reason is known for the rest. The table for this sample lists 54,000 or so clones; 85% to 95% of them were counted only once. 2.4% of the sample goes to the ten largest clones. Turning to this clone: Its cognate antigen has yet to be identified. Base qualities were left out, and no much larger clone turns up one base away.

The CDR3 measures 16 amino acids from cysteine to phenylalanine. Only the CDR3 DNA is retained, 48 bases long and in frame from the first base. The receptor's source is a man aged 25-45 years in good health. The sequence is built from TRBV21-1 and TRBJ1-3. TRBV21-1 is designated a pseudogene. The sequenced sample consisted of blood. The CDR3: CASTKGGLNSGNTIYF. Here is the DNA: TGTGCCAGCACCAAGGGAGGGCTTAACTCTGGAAACACCATATATTTT.